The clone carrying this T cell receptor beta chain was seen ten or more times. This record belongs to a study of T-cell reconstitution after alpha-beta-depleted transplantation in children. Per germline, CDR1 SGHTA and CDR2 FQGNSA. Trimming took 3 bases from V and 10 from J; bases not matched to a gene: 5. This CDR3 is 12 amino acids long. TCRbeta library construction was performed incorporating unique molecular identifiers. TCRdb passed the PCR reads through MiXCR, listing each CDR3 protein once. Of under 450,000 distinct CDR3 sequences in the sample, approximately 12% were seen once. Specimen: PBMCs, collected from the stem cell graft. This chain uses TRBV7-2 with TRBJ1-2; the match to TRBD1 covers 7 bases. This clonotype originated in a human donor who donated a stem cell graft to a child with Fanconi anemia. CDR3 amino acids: CASSFQGGPYTF. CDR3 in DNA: TGTGCCAGCAGCTTTCAGGGGGGACCCTACACCTTC.